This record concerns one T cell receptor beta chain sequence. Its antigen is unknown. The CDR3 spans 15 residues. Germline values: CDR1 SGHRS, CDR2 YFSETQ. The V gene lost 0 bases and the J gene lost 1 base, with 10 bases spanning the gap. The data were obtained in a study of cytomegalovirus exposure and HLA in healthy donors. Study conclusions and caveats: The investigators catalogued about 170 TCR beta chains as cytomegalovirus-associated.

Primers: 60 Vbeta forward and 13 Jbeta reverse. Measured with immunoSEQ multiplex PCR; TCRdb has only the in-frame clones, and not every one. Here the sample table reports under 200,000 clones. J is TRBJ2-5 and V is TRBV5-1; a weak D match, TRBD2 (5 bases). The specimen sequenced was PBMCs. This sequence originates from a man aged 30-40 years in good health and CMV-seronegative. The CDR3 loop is CASSLVPGSQETQYF. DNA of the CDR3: TGCGCCAGCAGCTTGGTCCCGGGATCCCAAGAGACCCAGTACTTC.